This T cell receptor beta chain stems from a study of tumor and adjacent non-tumor tissue in lung cancer. Study summary: Patients comprised 12 adenocarcinoma, a couple of squamous cell carcinoma and 1 small cell lung cancer. Patients were aged roughly 30 to 76, fewer than twelve men and 4 to 6 women, stage I to III. General study points: Top 100 clones took a larger repertoire share in normal lung. Significantly higher TCR diversity was found in tumor than normal lung.

Germline values: CDR1 MDHEN, CDR2 SYDVKM. This CDR3 has 13 amino acids. For this clonotype: The antigen remains undetermined. This could be a read error, since a much larger clone is one nucleotide away.

This sample's RNA came from whole unsorted tissue. Three rounds of nested PCR, following a modified ARM-PCR protocol, produced the TCRbeta library. TCRdb re-called the multiplex PCR reads with MiXCR, one entry per CDR3 protein. The sample includes some 71,000 distinct CDR3 sequences, roughly 72% of them seen just once. Sequenced input: lung tumor tissue. This TCR was sampled from a woman aged 40 to 49 with non-small cell lung cancer. The chain uses TRBV28 and TRBJ2-3; 12 nucleotides match TRBD2. The CDR3 is CDSIGLAGHTQYF. The DNA of the CDR3 is TGTGACAGCATCGGACTAGCGGGACATACGCAGTATTTT.